The 20 T cell receptor beta chains presented below share a single source sample, sequenced in a study of regulatory T cells in long-lasting Graves disease. Combining iRepertoire HTBI primers with Arm-PCR of CDR3 regions, the authors built TCR beta libraries. TCRdb re-derived calls from the multiplex PCR reads in MiXCR, one entry per CDR3 protein. This sample carries about 470,000 distinct CDR3 sequences, around 20% of them seen once, and the ten largest clones take 7.8%. Time point noted: persistent/refractory GD, antithyroid drugs over 5 years with positive TRAb. The authors made the TCR library using RNA they extracted from PBMCs. The specimen comprised peripheral blood mononuclear cells (PBMCs), sampled when the disease was refractory, from a patient treated with antithyroid drugs. Source of these receptors: a female donor with Graves disease.

This clonotype has only a few counts. J is TRBJ1-2 and V is TRBV11-2; TRBD1 matches at 7 bases. CDR3 size: 16 residues. Trimming cost V 5 bases and J 4 bases; bases outside gene matches: 13. Germline CDR1 reads SGHAT; CDR2 reads FQNNGV. CDR3 sequence (DNA): TGTGCCAGCAGCGCGTTCCGACAGGGCCTATCCTATGGCTACACCTTC. As protein: CASSAFRQGLSYGYTF.

This clonotype occurred many times. The gene calls are TRBV5-6 and TRBJ1-1; D perhaps matches TRBD1 (6 bases). There are 11 residues in the CDR3. Germline assignment: CDR1 SGHDT and CDR2 YYEEEE. Trimming pared 2 bases from V and 8 bases from J, leaving 7 bases between. This CDR3 reads CASSFDREAFF. CDR3 nucleotides: TGTGCCAGCAGCTTTGACAGGGAAGCTTTCTTT.

Many counts were recorded for this clonotype. The chain joins TRBV2 to TRBJ1-4; TRBD1 agrees at 9 bases. This CDR3 region has 14 residues. V was pared by 5 bases and J by 7 bases, with 5 bases of the junction left unmatched. In germline, CDR1 is SNHLY, CDR2 FYNNEI. CDR3 DNA: TGTGCCAGCAGTTCCGGGACAGGGTCTGAAAAACTGTTTTTT. Its protein is CASSSGTGSEKLFF.

In this sample, this clonotype turned up a few times. V gene TRBV28 combines with J gene TRBJ2-1, with D possibly being TRBD1 or TRBD2 (6 bases each). The CDR3 is 14 residues long. Trimming cost V 7 bases and J 6 bases, with 16 bases left between them. CDR1 is MDHEN, CDR2 SYDVKM, per germline. The CDR3: CASKLGGLGNEQFF. The DNA for the CDR3 is TGTGCCAGCAAATTAGGGGGGCTCGGCAATGAGCAGTTCTTC.

This clonotype has at least ten counts. The V gene is TRBV12-3 or TRBV12-4, the J gene TRBJ1-6; TRBD1 matches at 9 bases. V was pared by 6 bases and J by 10 bases, with 13 bases of the junction left unmatched. The CDR3 length is 16 residues. The CDR3 bases are TGTGCCAGCAGGTCAATCCACAGGGGGCAATGGTCACCCCTCCACTTT. It specifies CASRSIHRGQWSPLHF.

V and J are TRBV12-3 or TRBV12-4 and TRBJ2-1; 14 nucleotides agree with TRBD2. This CDR3 comprises 19 residues. The V segment lost 3 bases and the J segment 4 bases; nucleotides outside the gene matches: 11. CDR3 loop: CASSFSLGLAGEIYNEQFF. CDR3 bases: TGTGCCAGCAGTTTTTCCCTGGGACTAGCGGGAGAAATTTACAATGAGCAGTTCTTC.

This clonotype was seen at least ten times. The chain employs TRBV20-1 and TRBJ2-2; 11 bases line up with TRBD2. The V and J ends lost 4 bases and 7 bases, in that order; junction bases with no gene match: 5. The germline CDR1 and CDR2 sequences are DFQATT and SNEGSKA (reference sequence). The CDR3 covers 14 residues. The CDR3 loop reads CSATLAGAVGELFF. In nucleotides, the CDR3 is TGCAGTGCTACACTAGCGGGAGCTGTCGGGGAGCTGTTTTTT.

This clonotype was detected a few times. The chain links TRBV5-1 to TRBJ1-4; 10 nucleotides agree with TRBD1. Germline V lookup: CDR1 SGHRS, CDR2 YFSETQ. V lost 4 bases, J lost 5 bases, and 11 bases stayed unmatched. CDR3 length: 17 amino acids. CDR3 in amino acids: CASSVRGTGVGNEKLFF. The CDR3 DNA sequence: TGCGCCAGCAGCGTTCGTGGGACAGGGGTCGGGAATGAAAAACTGTTTTTT.

This clonotype was found a few times. This chain links TRBV7-9 with TRBJ1-1; D not certain. Germline V gives CDR1 SEHNR, CDR2 FQNEAQ (reference sequence). V was pared by 6 bases and J by 1 base, with 9 bases between. The CDR3 totals 13 residues. Written as DNA, the CDR3 is TGTGCCAGCAGACAAAACCAGAACACTGAAGCTTTCTTT. It codes for CASRQNQNTEAFF. Together with reference TRBV7-9 and TRBJ1-1, the CDR3 gives the full variable domain: DTGVSQNPRHKITKRGQNVTFRCDPISEHNRLYWYRQTLGQGPEFLTYFQNEAQLEKSRLLSDRFSAERPKGSFSTLEIQRTEQGDSAMYLCASRQNQNTEAFFGQGTRLTVV.

This sequence joins TRBV6-5 and TRBJ2-7; 8 bases agree with TRBD1. The trim removed 4 bases at V and 1 base at J, leaving 9 bases unmatched. This CDR3 is built from 16 residues. The germline V gene has CDR1 MNHEY and CDR2 SVGAGI. CDR3 nucleotide sequence: TGTGCCAGCAGTTTCGGACAGGGACCCCTTTCCTACGAGCAGTACTTC. This sequence encodes CASSFGQGPLSYEQYF.

On this clonotype: A single base separates this from a much larger clone, so it may be a read error. The V gene is TRBV20-1, the J gene TRBJ1-1, with a possible D match to TRBD1 (5 bases). CDR1 DFQATT and CDR2 SNEGSKA come from the germline V gene (reference sequence). The CDR3 is 12 residues long. The CDR3 loop reads CGARAGSTEAFF. The CDR3 region has the DNA TGCGGTGCTAGAGCAGGGAGCACTGAAGCTTTCTTT.

This clonotype was recorded at least ten times. This chain links TRBV3-1 with TRBJ1-2; D is uncertain. Trimming stripped 0 bases from V and 8 bases from J, with 7 bases between. Germline lookup yields CDR1 LGHDT and CDR2 YNNKEL (reference sequence). The CDR3 spans 12 residues. The CDR3: CASSQDLGGYTF. Here the CDR3 DNA reads TGTGCCAGCAGCCAAGATCTGGGCGGCTACACCTTC.

This clonotype has ten or more counts. The chain carries TRBV12-3 or TRBV12-4 and TRBJ1-2; D perhaps matches TRBD1 (5 bases). This CDR3 has 12 amino acids. With 8 bases removed from V and 0 bases from J, the gap between germline ends came to 7 bases. CDR3 amino acids: CASGGANYGYTF. CDR3 bases: TGTGCCAGCGGGGGGGCTAACTATGGCTACACCTTC.

V is TRBV13 and J is TRBJ1-1; D possibly corresponds to TRBD1 (5 bases). The CDR3 totals 12 residues. Germline V CDR1 and CDR2: PRHDT, FYEKMQ (reference sequence). Trimming left V 5 bases short and J 8 bases short, with 12 bases between. CDR3: CASSPSTEEAFF. CDR3 coding DNA: TGTGCCAGCAGCCCGTCGACAGAAGAAGCTTTCTTT. Full variable domain (missing parts from reference TRBV13 and TRBJ1-1): AAGVIQSPRHLIKEKRETATLKCYPIPRHDTVYWYQQGPGQDPQFLISFYEKMQSDKGSIPDRFSAQQFSDYHSELNMSSLELGDSALYFCASSPSTEEAFFGQGTRLTVV.

This clonotype was seen at least ten times. The chain combines TRBV7-2 with TRBJ2-7; D may be TRBD2 (6 bases). The CDR3 consists of 14 residues. Germline CDR1 reads SGHTA; CDR2 reads FQGNSA. V was cut by 5 bases and J by 2 bases, with 13 bases left in between. DNA for the CDR3: TGTGCCAGCAGCCTAAAGGAGGGGACCTACGAGCAGTACTTC. Translating it yields CASSLKEGTYEQYF. The full variable domain, rest sourced from reference TRBV7-2 and TRBJ2-7, is GAGVSQSPSNKVTEKGKDVELRCDPISGHTALYWYRQSLGQGLEFLIYFQGNSAPDKSGLPSDRFSAERTGGSVSTLTIQRTQQEDSAVYLCASSLKEGTYEQYFGPGTRLTVT.

This clonotype was seen repeatedly, ten times or more. The CDR3 nucleotides read TGTGCCAGCACTCAGGGGAGGACAGGGGTATTGTATGGCTACACCTTC. Amino acid sequence: CASTQGRTGVLYGYTF. V is TRBV28 and J is TRBJ1-2; TRBD1 matches 9 bases. Unmatched junction bases numbered 14, after V lost 7 bases and J lost 5 bases. Per the germline V gene, CDR1 is MDHEN and CDR2 is SYDVKM. This CDR3 spans 16 amino acids.

This chain uses TRBV19 with TRBJ2-5, with 7 bases that match TRBD2. The CDR3 length is 13 residues. The J segment lost 4 bases and the V segment lost 4 bases, leaving 3 bases of the junction unmatched. Per germline, CDR1 LNHDA and CDR2 SQIVND (reference sequence). CDR3 bases: TGTGCCAGTAGTACTAGCGGCGTAGAGACCCAGTACTTC. This translates into CASSTSGVETQYF.

With regard to this clonotype: A much larger clone sits a single nucleotide away, making a read error possible. The V call is TRBV18, the J call TRBJ2-7; TRBD2 matches 10 bases. CDR1 and CDR2 (germline): KGHSH, LQKENI. With V trimmed by 5 bases and J by 7 bases, 14 bases remained unmatched. The CDR3 extends over 16 amino acids. The CDR3 is CASSATELAGKNEQYF. As DNA, the CDR3 is TGTGCCAGCTCAGCCACGGAACTAGCGGGGAAGAATGAGCAGTACTTC.

This clonotype was seen repeatedly, ten times or more. The genes are TRBV24-1 and TRBJ2-7, with 7 bases lining up with TRBD1. V gave up 4 bases and J gave up 2 bases; unmatched junction bases: 10. The germline V gene has CDR1 KGHDR and CDR2 SFDVKD. This CDR3 is 16 amino acids long. The CDR3 loop is CATSDRTGTAPYEQYF. CDR3 in DNA: TGTGCCACCAGTGACAGAACCGGGACAGCCCCCTACGAGCAGTACTTC.

The rearrangement joins TRBV5-1 to TRBJ1-3, with D hard to call. The V and J ends lost 4 bases and 3 bases respectively, with 11 bases between them. CDR3 length: 14 residues. In germline, CDR1 is SGHRS, CDR2 YFSETQ. This CDR3 reads CASSPGTGGNTIYF. The CDR3 DNA is TGCGCCAGCAGCCCGGGAACGGGTGGAAACACCATATATTTT.